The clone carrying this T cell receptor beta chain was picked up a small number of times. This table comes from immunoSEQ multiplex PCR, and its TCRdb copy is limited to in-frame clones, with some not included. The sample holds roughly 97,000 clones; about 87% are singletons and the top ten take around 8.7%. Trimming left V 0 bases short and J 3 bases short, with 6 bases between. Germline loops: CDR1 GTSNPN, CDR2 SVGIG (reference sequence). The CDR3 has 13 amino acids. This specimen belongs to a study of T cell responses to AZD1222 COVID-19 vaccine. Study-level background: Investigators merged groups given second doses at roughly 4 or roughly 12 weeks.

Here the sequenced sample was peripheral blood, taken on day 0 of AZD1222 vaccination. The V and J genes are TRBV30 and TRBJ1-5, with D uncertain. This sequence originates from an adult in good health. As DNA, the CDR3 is TGTGCCTGGAGTGTACAGTACAATCAGCCCCAGCATTTT. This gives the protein CAWSVQYNQPQHF. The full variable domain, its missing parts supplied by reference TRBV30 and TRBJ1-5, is SQTIHQWPATLVQPVGSPLSLECTVEGTSNPNLYWYRQAAGRGLQLLFYSVGIGQISSEVPQNLSASRPQDRQFILSSKKLLLSDSGFYLCAWSVQYNQPQHFGDGTRLSIL.